This is a list of T cell receptor beta chains from one sample in a study of cytomegalovirus exposure and HLA in healthy donors. Measured with immunoSEQ multiplex PCR; TCRdb has only the in-frame clones, and not every one. The table records around 170,000 clones, over 70% of them present only once. Sequencing was done on a sample of PBMCs. These receptors were taken from a man aged 40-55 years in good health and CMV-seronegative. Each CDR3 is given with its conserved first and last residue. A D gene is named only where the DNA matches it firmly. Some rows mark clone size as missing; the rest say once, few, many or name a class of expanded clone.

TRBJ2-1,16,TRBV10-1,.,TRBD2,TGCGCCAGCAGCCCCGCCTGGCGGGGGGACAACAATGAGCAGTTCTTC,CASSPAWRGDNNEQFF
TRBJ2-2,17,TRBV19,.,TRBD2,TGTGCCAGTACCACGAGCGGGAGGGCCTGGAGCACCGGGGAGCTGTTTTTT,CASTTSGRAWSTGELFF
TRBJ2-7,12,TRBV30,.,.,TGTGCCTGGAGTGCAACGTCGGACGAGCAGTACTTC,CAWSATSDEQYF
TRBJ1-5,13,TRBV13,.,.,TGTGCCAGCAGCTCCAGGGGTAATCAGCCCCAGCATTTT,CASSSRGNQPQHF
TRBJ1-1,14,TRBV25-1,few,TRBD1,TGTGCCAGCAACCCGACAGGGATGGACACTGAAGCTTTCTTT,CASNPTGMDTEAFF
TRBJ1-6,15,TRBV27,few,.,TGTGCCAGCAGTTTAGAGGGTTTTGACAATTCACCCCTCCACTTT,CASSLEGFDNSPLHF
TRBJ2-7,11,TRBV5-4,.,.,TGTGCCAGCAGTCGGGACTACGAGCAGTACTTC,CASSRDYEQYF
TRBJ2-5,13,TRBV7-9,.,.,TGTGCCAGCAGCTTAGAGGGGCCCGGGACCCAGTACTTC,CASSLEGPGTQYF
TRBJ2-5,14,TRBV10-3,.,.,TGTGCCGCCGGGAGTCGAGCGCCCCAAGAGACCCAGTACTTC,CAAGSRAPQETQYF
TRBJ1-1,14,TRBV30,.,TRBD1,TGTGCCTGGGACAGGGGGCTTTTCCACACTGAAGCTTTCTTT,CAWDRGLFHTEAFF
TRBJ2-2,16,TRBV18,.,TRBD2,TGTGCCAGCTCACTTGTTAGCGGGAGGGGGACCGGGGAGCTGTTTTTT,CASSLVSGRGTGELFF
TRBJ2-5,15,TRBV21-1,few,.,TGTGCCAGCAGCAATCGAGGCAGATATCAAGAGACCCAGTACTTC,CASSNRGRYQETQYF
TRBJ1-2,16,TRBV7-2,.,TRBD1,TGTGCCAGCAGCCAACTCCCGGGACAGGTCCTAGCGGGCTACACCTTC,CASSQLPGQVLAGYTF
TRBJ1-2,15,TRBV10-3,.,TRBD1,TGTGCCATCAGTCACACAGGGGGCTCTAACTATGGCTACACCTTC,CAISHTGGSNYGYTF
TRBJ2-1,16,TRBV7-9,few,TRBD2,TGTGCCAGCATCCCTGGTTTGGGCGGGAGAGCGGGGGAGCAGTTCTTC,CASIPGLGGRAGEQFF
TRBJ2-3,14,TRBV7-6,.,.,TGTGCCAGCAGCTTAGCGGGAGGGGGAGATACGCAGTATTTT,CASSLAGGGDTQYF
TRBJ1-1,14,TRBV6-1,.,TRBD1,TGTGCCAGCAGATACGGACAGGGCGGCACTGAAGCTTTCTTT,CASRYGQGGTEAFF
TRBJ2-5,19,TRBV6-1,.,TRBD2,TGTGCCAGCAGTGAAGGACTAGCGGGAGGGGGGGGGTACCAAGAGACCCAGTACTTC,CASSEGLAGGGGYQETQYF
TRBJ2-7,18,TRBV10-3,.,TRBD2,TGTGCCATCAGTGAAACTAGCGGGGGGGCCGGGAGATATTACGAGCAGTACTTC,CAISETSGGAGRYYEQYF
TRBJ2-2,16,TRBV5-1,.,TRBD1,TGCGCCAGCACCTCTGGGGACAGGGGGCGAAGCGGGGAGCTGTTTTTT,CASTSGDRGRSGELFF
TRBJ1-6,13,TRBV6-5,.,TRBD1,TGTGCCAGCAGCGACAGGGAGAATTCACCCCTCCACTTT,CASSDRENSPLHF
TRBJ1-1,12,TRBV30,.,.,TGTGCCTGGAAAATGGGGGGCACTGAAGCTTTCTTT,CAWKMGGTEAFF
TRBJ2-1,16,TRBV5-4,.,TRBD2,TGTGCCAGCAGCTTGCCGGGAGGGCTCTCCTACAATGAGCAGTTCTTC,CASSLPGGLSYNEQFF
TRBJ2-7,15,TRBV7-2,.,.,TGTGCCAGCAGCCAGACGCCGGGGGTAACTTACGAGCAGTACTTC,CASSQTPGVTYEQYF
TRBJ2-1,15,TRBV5-1,.,TRBD2,TGCGCCAGCAGCTTCGGGACTAGCGGGAAGAATGAGCAGTTCTTC,CASSFGTSGKNEQFF
TRBJ2-2,14,TRBV28,.,TRBD1,TGTGCCACCACAGGGGGCGCGGGGGCCGGGGAGCTGTTTTTT,CATTGGAGAGELFF
TRBJ2-7,15,TRBV27,.,.,TGTGCCAGCAGTTTAGAAACAGGTTACTCCTACGAGCAGTACTTC,CASSLETGYSYEQYF
TRBJ1-1,13,TRBV7-2,once,.,TGTGCCAGCAGCTTACCTTCGAACACTGAAGCTTTCTTT,CASSLPSNTEAFF
TRBJ1-2,14,TRBV5-1,.,TRBD1,TGCGCCAGCAGCCCGCCGGGACAGAACTATGGCTACACCTTC,CASSPPGQNYGYTF
TRBJ2-5,14,TRBV5-6,once,.,TGTGCCAGCAGCTTGGAGTCCCGGAGGGAGACCCAGTACTTC,CASSLESRRETQYF
TRBJ2-7,15,TRBV7-8,.,TRBD1,TGTGCCAGCAGCTTAGTGGGTACAGGGGGCTACGAGCAGTACTTC,CASSLVGTGGYEQYF
TRBJ1-5,18,TRBV2,.,TRBD1,TGTGCCAGCAGTGCTCCGACAGGGGGATTCGCTAGCAATCAGCCCCAGCATTTT,CASSAPTGGFASNQPQHF
TRBJ2-3,14,TRBV6-1,.,.,TGTGCCAGCAGTGGGGCCTTTTTCACAGATACGCAGTATTTT,CASSGAFFTDTQYF
TRBJ2-7,15,TRBV4-1,few,.,TGCGCCAGCAGCCAAGATAGGGGCAGGGGCTACGAGCAGTACTTC,CASSQDRGRGYEQYF
TRBJ2-4,13,TRBV7-2,few,.,TGTGCCAGCAGCTCCAGCAACGGGAACATTCAGTACTTC,CASSSSNGNIQYF
TRBJ2-6,14,TRBV6-1,.,TRBD2,TGTGCCGGGGAGGGGCTAGGTGGGGCCAACGTCCTGACTTTC,CAGEGLGGANVLTF
TRBJ2-3,14,TRBV6-1,.,.,TGTGCCAGCAGTGAAAGGGGGGGGAGGGATACGCAGTATTTT,CASSERGGRDTQYF
TRBJ1-2,14,TRBV27,.,TRBD1,TGTGCCAGCAGTTTGACAGGGATGTTCTATGGCTACACCTTC,CASSLTGMFYGYTF
TRBJ1-4,16,TRBV6-6,.,.,TGTGCCAGCAGTTACTCGAGGGGGGGGCTTTCTGAAAAACTGTTTTTT,CASSYSRGGLSEKLFF
TRBJ2-3,14,TRBV2,.,TRBD2,TGTGCCAGCAAGGTCGGGGGGGCCCCCGATACGCAGTATTTT,CASKVGGAPDTQYF
TRBJ2-5,11,TRBV27,few,TRBD1,TGTGCCAGCGGGACAGGGGAGACCCAGTACTTC,CASGTGETQYF
TRBJ2-3,16,TRBV13,.,.,TGTGCCAGCAGCCTACGATCGGGACTTCACACAGATACGCAGTATTTT,CASSLRSGLHTDTQYF
TRBJ2-1,18,TRBV9,few,TRBD2,TGTGCCAGCAGCGTAGATCCACCGGCGGGGGGGGTCTACAATGAGCAGTTCTTC,CASSVDPPAGGVYNEQFF
TRBJ1-2,15,TRBV19,once,.,TGTGCCAGTACCGGGGGGTACGGGGGCCCCCGTGGCTACACCTTC,CASTGGYGGPRGYTF
TRBJ2-1,16,TRBV5-1,.,TRBD2,TGCGCCAGCAGCCCGTTGGGGACTAGCGGATACAATGAGCAGTTCTTC,CASSPLGTSGYNEQFF